Listed here are 19 T cell receptor beta chains from one sample, sequenced in a study of immune evolution from preneoplasia to lung adenocarcinoma. Generated by immunoSEQ multiplex PCR, the TCRdb table keeps only in-frame clones and is missing some. In the table there are approximately 4,900 clones, 76% of which are singletons. Sequenced input: FFPE minimally invasive lung adenocarcinoma tissue. Receptor source: a person aged 65-85 years with lung adenocarcinoma.

The chain combines TRBV5-1 with TRBJ1-2, with TRBD1 as a possible D gene (5 bases). The ends were cut back, 1 base at V and 0 bases at J, with 7 bases in the middle. This CDR3 has 14 residues. Germline V gene data show CDR1 as SGHRS and CDR2 as YFSETQ. CDR3 sequence reads: CASSLQGANYGYTF. The DNA for the CDR3 is TGCGCCAGCAGCTTGCAGGGAGCTAACTATGGCTACACCTTC.

The genes are TRBV9 and TRBJ2-3; possible D gene TRBD1, 7 bases. CDR1 is SGDLS, CDR2 YYNGEE, per germline. V gave up 0 bases and J gave up 5 bases, with 16 bases separating them. The CDR3 runs 16 residues. The CDR3 nucleotides read TGTGCCAGCAGCGTAGAGACAGGGAGGTTTGGAGATACGCAGTATTTT. Protein sequence: CASSVETGRFGDTQYF.

The DNA for the CDR3 is TGTGCCAGCAGCCCCCGGGACAGGACTACCAGCTCTGGAAACACCATATATTTT. It codes for CASSPRDRTTSSGNTIYF. This chain links TRBV7-2 with TRBJ1-3, with 8 bases matching TRBD1. CDR3 length equals 18 residues. From germline, CDR1 is SGHTA and CDR2 FQGNSA. V trimming: 5 bases; J trimming: 0 bases; junction bases outside the gene matches: 12.

This clone was recorded a few times. The V gene is TRBV28, the J gene TRBJ2-7; 8 positions agree with TRBD1. CDR1 is MDHEN, CDR2 SYDVKM, per germline. CDR3 size: 14 residues. Trimming cost V 2 bases and J 3 bases; bases outside gene matches: 3. The CDR3 reads CASSLGTGGYEQYF. The CDR3 bases are TGTGCCAGCAGTTTAGGAACAGGGGGCTACGAGCAGTACTTC. The full variable domain, rest sourced from reference TRBV28 and TRBJ2-7, is DVKVTQSSRYLVKRTGEKVFLECVQDMDHENMFWYRQDPGLGLRLIYFSYDVKMKEKGDIPEGYSVSREKKERFSLILESASTNQTSMYLCASSLGTGGYEQYFGPGTRLTVT.

This clone was counted a few times. The chain uses TRBV5-1 and TRBJ2-7, with D possibly matching TRBD1 (5 bases). The V gene lost 2 bases and the J gene lost 7 bases, with 13 bases spanning the gap. The germline CDR1 and CDR2 sequences are SGHRS and YFSETQ. The length of the CDR3 is 13 residues. CDR3: CASSFQTEQEQYF. The CDR3 DNA is TGCGCCAGCAGCTTTCAGACAGAGCAAGAGCAGTACTTC.

By proportion, this clone is large (0.1 to 1%). The V and J genes are TRBV5-1 and TRBJ2-2; D is ambiguous. The V gene's germline CDR1 is SGHRS and CDR2 YFSETQ. The V end lost 5 bases, the J end lost 0 bases, and 11 bases lay between the germline ends. The CDR3 contains 15 residues. The CDR3 bases are TGCGCCAGCAGATCCGGCCCCGCGAACACCGGGGAGCTGTTTTTT. This translates into CASRSGPANTGELFF.

The chain employs TRBV5-6 and TRBJ2-7; 9 bases line up with TRBD1. J was trimmed by 0 bases and V by 4 bases; bases with no gene match: 8. The CDR3 has 16 residues. CDR1 is SGHDT and CDR2 is YYEEEE in the germline V gene. The CDR3 DNA sequence: TGTGCCAGCAGCCCCGGTTGGGACAGGGCCTCCTACGAGCAGTACTTC. Encoded protein: CASSPGWDRASYEQYF.

This chain links TRBV2 with TRBJ2-7, with a weak D call TRBD2 (5 bases). V was clipped by 2 bases and J by 7 bases, with 15 bases between them. The CDR3 extends over 14 amino acids. Per the germline V gene, CDR1 is SNHLY and CDR2 is FYNNEI. The CDR3 sequence is CASSEQRGFGEQYF. In DNA, the CDR3 is TGTGCCAGCAGTGAACAGAGAGGGTTTGGGGAGCAGTACTTC.

The CDR3 nucleotides read TGTGCCAGTGCGGGCGGTGCTGGGGCAGATACGCAGTATTTT. Translating gives CASAGGAGADTQYF. V and J are TRBV19 and TRBJ2-3; D possibly corresponds to TRBD2 (5 bases). The V end lost 8 bases, the J end lost 4 bases, and 16 bases lay between the germline ends. In germline, CDR1 is LNHDA, CDR2 SQIVND (reference sequence). CDR3 size: 14 residues.

Here the CDR3 DNA reads TGTGCCAGCAGCCTTGACAAGAGGTTCGAGCAGTTCTTC. Translating gives CASSLDKRFEQFF. The chain employs TRBV6-5 and TRBJ2-1; no reliable D call. Between the trimmed V and J ends, which lost 6 bases and 10 bases, there was a span of 16 bases. This CDR3 is 13 amino acids long. Per the germline V gene, CDR1 is MNHEY and CDR2 is SVGAGI.

The chain couples TRBV10-1 to TRBJ2-1; D is ambiguous. Trimming removed 10 bases at V and 3 bases at J, with 13 bases between. From germline, CDR1 is WNHNN and CDR2 SYGVQD (reference sequence). This CDR3 has 13 amino acids. CDR3 in DNA: TGCGCCACCCGGGCCCGAGTCTACAATGAGCAGTTCTTC. This codes for CATRARVYNEQFF.

The chain uses TRBV27 and TRBJ2-5, with unresolved D. The ends were cut back, 8 bases at V and 2 bases at J, with 18 bases in the middle. This CDR3 is built from 15 residues. CDR1 and CDR2 (germline): MNHEY, SMNVEV (reference sequence). CDR3 residues: CASGLGPLGQETQYF. CDR3 sequence (DNA): TGTGCCAGCGGATTGGGCCCTTTAGGGCAAGAGACCCAGTACTTC.

This clone has a single count. V is TRBV10-2 and J is TRBJ1-2; D uncertain. The CDR3 is 14 residues long. In germline, CDR1 is WSHSY, CDR2 SAAADI. The V end lost 4 bases, the J end lost 0 bases, and 9 bases lay between the germline ends. The CDR3, as DNA: TGCGCCAGCAGTGGGAACGGCGCTAACTATGGCTACACCTTC. It encodes CASSGNGANYGYTF.

The chain uses TRBV5-1 and TRBJ1-1; 9 bases agree with TRBD1. The CDR3 runs to 13 residues. CDR1 is SGHRS, CDR2 YFSETQ, per germline. J was trimmed by 8 bases and V by 0 bases; bases with no gene match: 2. CDR3: CASSLGGTGEAFF. CDR3 coding DNA: TGCGCCAGCAGCTTGGGTGGGACAGGGGAAGCTTTCTTT.

The V call is TRBV28, the J call TRBJ1-5; D call uncertain. Germline V gene lookup returns CDR1 MDHEN and CDR2 SYDVKM. V lost 5 bases, J lost 0 bases, and 8 bases lay in between. The CDR3 has 14 amino acids. This CDR3 reads CASSLNPSNQPQHF. The DNA of the CDR3 is TGTGCCAGCAGTCTGAACCCTAGCAATCAGCCCCAGCATTTT.

The J gene is TRBJ1-1, the V gene TRBV6-5; TRBD1 agrees at 7 bases. From germline, CDR1 is MNHEY and CDR2 SVGAGI. The CDR3 contains 11 residues. V gave up 5 bases and J gave up 10 bases; unmatched junction bases: 4. The CDR3 region has the DNA TGTGCCAGCAGTAGACAGGGTGGAGCTTTCTTT. It encodes CASSRQGGAFF.

The V gene is TRBV11-2, the J gene TRBJ2-5, with TRBD2 as a possible D gene (6 bases). V gave up 2 bases and J gave up 3 bases, with 13 bases separating them. There are 15 residues in the CDR3. The germline CDR1 and CDR2 sequences are SGHAT and FQNNGV. Here the CDR3 reads CASSLWTNDKETQYF. The CDR3 DNA sequence: TGTGCCAGCAGCTTATGGACTAACGATAAAGAGACCCAGTACTTC.

The J gene is TRBJ2-7, the V gene TRBV7-2; D not certain. V lost 5 bases and J 5 bases, leaving 10 bases between the germline ends. In germline, CDR1 is SGHTA, CDR2 FQGNSA. The CDR3 totals 12 residues. CDR3 bases: TGTGCCAGCAGCAGAAGACCTGACGAGCAGTACTTC. Amino acid sequence: CASSRRPDEQYF. Full variable domain (missing parts from reference TRBV7-2 and TRBJ2-7): GAGVSQSPSNKVTEKGKDVELRCDPISGHTALYWYRQSLGQGLEFLIYFQGNSAPDKSGLPSDRFSAERTGGSVSTLTIQRTQQEDSAVYLCASSRRPDEQYFGPGTRLTVT.

The chain employs TRBV5-1 and TRBJ2-5, with 8 bases aligning to TRBD1. The CDR3 has 15 residues. Germline CDR1 reads SGHRS; CDR2 reads YFSETQ. Germline trimming cut 4 bases from V and 5 bases from J; bases unmatched to any gene: 10. CDR3 protein: CASSRADRVDETQYF. For the CDR3, the DNA is TGCGCCAGCAGCCGGGCGGACAGGGTGGACGAGACCCAGTACTTC. The full variable domain, completed using reference TRBV5-1 and TRBJ2-5, is KAGVTQTPRYLIKTRGQQVTLSCSPISGHRSVSWYQQTPGQGLQFLFEYFSETQRNKGNFPGRFSGRQFSNSRSEMNVSTLELGDSALYLCASSRADRVDETQYFGPGTRLLVL.